The clone carrying this T cell receptor (beta chain) is categorized as large. Antigen specificity is unknown. These data originate in a study of circulating CD8 cells and anti-PD-1 response in melanoma. Study-wide points: No tumor material was available, so peptide assays assessed reactivity. Published repertoire comparisons used only baseline and M1 samples. PD-1 and DPOS subsets showed similar, higher clonality than DNEG. Replicates were generally not done for experiments.

Using approximately 15 ng of total RNA, TCR libraries were made with the QIAseq Immune Repertoire TCR panel. TCRdb used MiXCR to reprocess the reads, holding one entry per CDR3 protein. Here the sample spans over a thousand distinct CDR3 sequences, about 10% being singletons. Four subsets defined by PD-1 and/or TIGIT were sorted from live CD3+CD8+TCRalphabeta+ cells. This material consisted of CD8+ T cells from PBMCs, taken at baseline or after one month of anti-PD-1 therapy (not recorded which). The clonotype originates from a human donor with melanoma.

This chain's CDR3 is CASSSHLNTGELFF. As DNA, the CDR3 is TGTGCCAGCAGTTCACACTTGAACACCGGGGAGCTGTTTTTT. This chain uses TRBV27 with TRBJ2-2; D not resolved. V was cut by 4 bases and J by 1 base, with 7 bases left in between. The CDR3 loop spans 14 amino acids. Germline V gives CDR1 MNHEY, CDR2 SMNVEV (reference sequence).